This TCR beta chain derives from a study of T-cell reconstitution after alpha-beta-depleted transplantation in children. The library targeted TCRbeta and was prepared with unique molecular identifiers. In TCRdb, the PCR reads were re-called with MiXCR into one record per CDR3 protein. The sample lists approximately 240,000 distinct CDR3 sequences, about 9.2% occurring once. This clonotype was counted between two and nine times. V shed 2 bases and J shed 5 bases, with 14 bases lying between them. This CDR3 has 15 amino acids. The germline V gene has CDR1 MNHEY and CDR2 SVGEGT. This receptor was identified in a human donor who donated a stem cell graft to a child with acute lymphoblastic leukemia. The sample was PBMCs from the stem cell graft donor, taken from the stem cell graft. The chain employs TRBV6-2 or TRBV6-3 and TRBJ2-3, with D tentatively TRBD1 (6 bases). CDR3 sequence: CASSYPGQYGDTQYF. The CDR3 coding sequence is TGTGCCAGCAGTTACCCAGGACAGTACGGAGATACGCAGTATTTT.